The 3 T cell receptor beta chains in this list originate from one sample, sequenced in a study of cytomegalovirus exposure and HLA in healthy donors. The PCR contained 60 Vbeta and 13 Jbeta primers. The protocol was immunoSEQ multiplex PCR, while the TCRdb copy is restricted to in-frame clones and leaves out a portion. The sample lists about 150,000 clones, roughly 80% occurring once. The specimen was PBMCs. Every receptor here comes from a man between 18 and 29 years old in good health and CMV-seronegative.

The genes are TRBV9 and TRBJ1-5; no definite D call. This CDR3 contains 15 residues. CDR1 is SGDLS and CDR2 is YYNGEE in the germline V gene. Trimming shortened V by 3 bases and J by 7 bases, and 17 bases separated the two germline ends. In nucleotides, the CDR3 is TGTGCCAGCAGCGAGCGCGGAGATTTGAACCAGCCCCAGCATTTT. This sequence encodes CASSERGDLNQPQHF.

In regard to this clone: Other DNA variants within this sample encode the same CDR3. The chain links TRBV28 to TRBJ2-3; 9 bases are shared with TRBD1. V shed 4 bases, J shed 0 bases, and the junction held 2 bases outside the gene matches. CDR3 length equals 15 residues. The V gene's germline CDR1 is MDHEN and CDR2 SYDVKM. The CDR3 DNA reads TGTGCCAGCAGTTCAGGACAGGGGAGCACAGATACGCAGTATTTT. This translates into CASSSGQGSTDTQYF.

The CDR3 DNA sequence: TGCAGCGTAATTACAGGGGGCTATGGCTACACCTTC. This encodes CSVITGGYGYTF. The chain joins TRBV29-1 to TRBJ1-2, with 8 bases that match TRBD1. Per germline, CDR1 SQVTM and CDR2 ANQGSEA. V lost 6 bases, J lost 4 bases, and 4 bases stayed unmatched. The CDR3 covers 12 residues. Filled out from reference TRBV29-1 and TRBJ1-2, the complete variable domain reads SAVISQKPSRDICQRGTSLTIQCQVDSQVTMMFWYRQQPGQSLTLIATANQGSEATYESGFVIDKFPISRPNLTFSTLTVSNMSPEDSSIYLCSVITGGYGYTFGSGTRLTVV.